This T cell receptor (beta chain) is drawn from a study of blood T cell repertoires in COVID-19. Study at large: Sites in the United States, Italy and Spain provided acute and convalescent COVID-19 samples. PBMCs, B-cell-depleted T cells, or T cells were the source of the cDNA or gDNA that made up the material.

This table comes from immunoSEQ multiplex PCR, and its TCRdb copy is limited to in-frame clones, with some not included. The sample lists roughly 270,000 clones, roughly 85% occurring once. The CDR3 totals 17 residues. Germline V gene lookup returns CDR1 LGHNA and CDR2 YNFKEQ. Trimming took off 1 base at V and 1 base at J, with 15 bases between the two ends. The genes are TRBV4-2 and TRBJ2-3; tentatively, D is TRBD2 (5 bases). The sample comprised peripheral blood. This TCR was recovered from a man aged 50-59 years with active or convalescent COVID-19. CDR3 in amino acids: CASSQAGRGLGTDTQYF. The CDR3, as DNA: TGTGCCAGCAGCCAAGCCGGACGGGGATTGGGCACAGATACGCAGTATTTT.